This entry lists 19 T cell receptor beta chains sequenced from one sample in a study of T cells after posttransplantation cyclophosphamide (dated by TCRdb to the mid-2010s). The library was made by the immunoSEQ multiplex PCR assay. TCRdb retrieved this table from immuneACCESS and kept in-frame rearrangements only. Not all clones are present; in checked studies, unresolved V genes account for under half, and no reason is known for the remainder. This sample lists around 17,000 clones; roughly 80% were detected once. Under 35% of the sample is taken by the ten largest. The sample's treatment or condition label is to be understood as: high-dose cyclophosphamide on days +3 and +4 as single-agent GVHD prophylaxis. For conditioning, the PTCy patients got busulfan and fludarabine, then a related or unrelated marrow graft, followed by cyclophosphamide on days +3 and +4. The sample in question was CD8+ T cells sorted from PBMCs, obtained 1,800 to 2,000 days after a stem cell transplant with posttransplant cyclophosphamide. The receptors come from a female patient aged 35 to 55 who received an allogeneic stem cell transplant from a related donor, was CMV-positive, and had no GVHD. In transplant recipients, some T cells may be of donor rather than host origin.

This sequence joins TRBV27 and TRBJ1-4; tentative D call: TRBD1 (5 bases). Germline V gives CDR1 MNHEY, CDR2 SMNVEV (reference sequence). Trimming shortened V by 5 bases and J by 4 bases, and 14 bases separated the two germline ends. The CDR3 is 15 residues long. CDR3 bases: TGTGCCAGCAGTCCTGGGACTGCCAATAATGAAAAACTGTTTTTT. It codes for CASSPGTANNEKLFF.

The chain joins TRBV9 to TRBJ2-3, with 7 positions matching TRBD1. Losses at the gene ends were 3 bases for V and 4 bases for J; bases not matched to a gene: 8. CDR1 and CDR2 from the germline V gene are SGDLS and YYNGEE. This CDR3 region has 15 residues. CDR3 sequence reads: CASSAGTVVPDTQYF. DNA of the CDR3: TGTGCCAGCAGCGCAGGGACAGTCGTTCCAGATACGCAGTATTTT.

The table lists this clone with a few counts. The rearrangement links TRBV6-5 to TRBJ2-3; D is unclear. The ends were cut back, 9 bases at V and 6 bases at J, with 19 bases in the middle. CDR1 and CDR2 from the germline V gene are MNHEY and SVGAGI. CDR3 size: 14 residues. The CDR3 region is CASHPRIARDTQYF. CDR3 nucleotide sequence: TGTGCCAGTCATCCTCGGATAGCTCGCGATACGCAGTATTTT.

The J gene is TRBJ1-3, the V gene TRBV19; the D gene is possibly TRBD1 (6 bases). CDR1 and CDR2 (germline): LNHDA, SQIVND (reference sequence). There are 16 residues in the CDR3. V was trimmed by 7 bases and J by 0 bases, leaving 16 bases between them. This chain's CDR3 is CASTRGTESSGNTIYF. CDR3 DNA: TGTGCCAGTACTAGGGGGACGGAGAGCTCTGGAAACACCATATATTTT.

The genes are TRBV29-1 and TRBJ2-4; 7 nucleotides align to TRBD1. CDR3 length equals 15 residues. Germline loops: CDR1 SQVTM, CDR2 ANQGSEA. V gave up 4 bases and J gave up 4 bases; unmatched junction bases: 10. CDR3 in DNA: TGCAGCGTTGGACTTCGACAGGGACCTAAAAACATTCAGTACTTC. Protein product: CSVGLRQGPKNIQYF.

The chain's CDR3 is CASSATPGTGGDYGYTF. CDR3 coding DNA: TGTGCCAGTAGCGCTACTCCCGGGACAGGGGGCGACTATGGCTACACCTTC. This chain joins TRBV19 and TRBJ1-2; 12 nucleotides agree with TRBD1. V dropped 6 bases and J dropped 3; count of bases not matched to a gene: 11. The CDR3 contains 17 residues. Germline V lookup: CDR1 LNHDA, CDR2 SQIVND (reference sequence).

The chain joins TRBV7-9 to TRBJ2-7; no clear D gene. Germline loops: CDR1 SEHNR, CDR2 FQNEAQ (reference sequence). The CDR3 runs 14 residues. Trimming removed 0 bases at V and 2 bases at J, with 8 bases between. The CDR3 region has the DNA TGTGCCAGCAGCTTAGCTCACGAGCCCTACGAGCAGTACTTC. It specifies CASSLAHEPYEQYF. The full variable domain, with the rest looked up from reference TRBV7-9 and TRBJ2-7, is DTGVSQNPRHKITKRGQNVTFRCDPISEHNRLYWYRQTLGQGPEFLTYFQNEAQLEKSRLLSDRFSAERPKGSFSTLEIQRTEQGDSAMYLCASSLAHEPYEQYFGPGTRLTVT.

This chain joins TRBV28 and TRBJ1-6, with 7 bases that match TRBD1. Germline CDR1 and CDR2: MDHEN and SYDVKM. The V gene end was trimmed by 2 bases and the J gene end by 7 bases; junction bases not matched to a gene: 8. This CDR3 is 16 amino acids long. The CDR3 here is CASSLGRDSKNSPLHF. The CDR3 DNA reads TGTGCCAGCAGTTTAGGTCGGGACAGTAAAAATTCACCCCTCCACTTT. Combining the CDR3 with reference TRBV28 and TRBJ1-6 gives the whole variable domain DVKVTQSSRYLVKRTGEKVFLECVQDMDHENMFWYRQDPGLGLRLIYFSYDVKMKEKGDIPEGYSVSREKKERFSLILESASTNQTSMYLCASSLGRDSKNSPLHFGNGTRLTVT.

This clone occurred a few times. The chain recombines TRBV28 with TRBJ1-1, with D maybe TRBD1 (6 bases). This CDR3 region has 14 residues. V was pared by 7 bases and J by 5 bases, with 17 bases between. Germline loops: CDR1 MDHEN, CDR2 SYDVKM. CDR3 sequence reads: CASTWRTADTEAFF. The CDR3 DNA reads as TGTGCCAGCACCTGGCGGACAGCAGATACTGAAGCTTTCTTT.

By its share, this clone is medium-sized. This rearrangement joins TRBV5-1 to TRBJ1-2, with 12 nucleotides matching TRBD1. CDR1 SGHRS and CDR2 YFSETQ come from the germline V gene. J was trimmed by 4 bases and V by 3 bases; bases with no gene match: 7. The CDR3 covers 16 residues. This CDR3 reads CASSWWDRGQIYGYTF. In DNA, the CDR3 is TGCGCCAGCAGCTGGTGGGACAGGGGGCAGATCTATGGCTACACCTTC.

The chain joins TRBV10-1 to TRBJ2-7; 8 nucleotides match TRBD1. Germline loops: CDR1 WNHNN, CDR2 SYGVQD (reference sequence). The CDR3 covers 14 residues. V shed 4 bases, J shed 3 bases, and the junction held 5 bases outside the gene matches. Here the CDR3 DNA reads TGCGCCAGCAGTGGAACCGGGACAGGCTACGAGCAGTACTTC. This translates into CASSGTGTGYEQYF.

This chain uses TRBV4-2 with TRBJ1-1; D call uncertain. Germline loops: CDR1 LGHNA, CDR2 YNFKEQ. The CDR3 is 13 residues long. The V gene lost 1 base and the J gene lost 8 bases, with 11 bases spanning the gap. CDR3 bases: TGTGCCAGCAGCCAAGTCTTAACGGAGGAAGCTTTCTTT. Amino acids: CASSQVLTEEAFF.

The rearrangement uses TRBV11-2 and TRBJ1-4; D is undetermined. The length of the CDR3 is 14 residues. Trimming stripped 0 bases from V and 6 bases from J, with 8 bases between. The germline V gene encodes CDR1 SGHAT and CDR2 FQNNGV. Here the CDR3 reads CASSLDPGDEKLFF. As DNA, the CDR3 is TGTGCCAGCAGCTTAGATCCCGGGGATGAAAAACTGTTTTTT.

V is TRBV19 and J is TRBJ2-5; 13 nucleotides agree with TRBD2. There are 15 residues in the CDR3. CDR1 is LNHDA and CDR2 is SQIVND in the germline V gene (reference sequence). The ends lost 3 bases at V and 4 bases at J; junction bases unmatched: 2. The CDR3 region has the DNA TGTGCCAGTAGTATTGGGACTAGCGGGGTAGAGACCCAGTACTTC. Amino acids: CASSIGTSGVETQYF.

J is TRBJ2-7 and V is TRBV5-1; tentatively, D is TRBD1 (6 bases). The CDR3 contains 17 residues. Between the trimmed V and J ends, which lost 4 bases and 0 bases, there was a span of 20 bases. Germline CDR1 and CDR2: SGHRS and YFSETQ. The CDR3 region has the DNA TGCGCCAGCAGCGGAGGACAGTGGGGATTAAGCTCCTACGAGCAGTACTTC. Protein: CASSGGQWGLSSYEQYF.

The CDR3 bases are TGTGCCAGCAGCTTGGGGCCGCTCCTAGCCGGGTACAATGAGCAGTTCTTC. The encoded protein is CASSLGPLLAGYNEQFF. The chain has TRBV5-6 and TRBJ2-1, with D maybe TRBD2 (5 bases). V was trimmed by 0 bases and J by 4 bases, leaving 17 bases between them. The germline V gene encodes CDR1 SGHDT and CDR2 YYEEEE. The CDR3 runs 17 residues. The entire variable domain, with the rest obtained from reference TRBV5-6 and TRBJ2-1, is as follows: DAGVTQSPTHLIKTRGQQVTLRCSPKSGHDTVSWYQQALGQGPQFIFQYYEEEERQRGNFPDRFSGHQFPNYSSELNVNALLLGDSALYLCASSLGPLLAGYNEQFFGPGTRLTVL.

The chain couples TRBV11-1 to TRBJ2-7; 10 nucleotides align to TRBD1. Germline loops: CDR1 SGHAT, CDR2 FQDESV (reference sequence). The CDR3 runs to 14 residues. The V gene end was trimmed by 6 bases and the J gene end by 5 bases; junction bases not matched to a gene: 7. DNA of the CDR3: TGTGCCAGCAGGCCGGGACAGGGGAAGGACGAGCAGTACTTC. Translated: CASRPGQGKDEQYF. The full variable domain, with the rest looked up from reference TRBV11-1 and TRBJ2-7, is EAEVAQSPRYKITEKSQAVAFWCDPISGHATLYWYRQILGQGPELLVQFQDESVVDDSQLPKDRFSAERLKGVDSTLKIQPAELGDSAMYLCASRPGQGKDEQYFGPGTRLTVT.

The count of this clone is one. This chain connects TRBV9 to TRBJ2-7, with a tentative D call TRBD1 (6 bases). Germline CDR1 and CDR2: SGDLS and YYNGEE. Deletions cut 4 bases from V and 6 bases from J, with 20 bases between. This CDR3 spans 15 amino acids. CDR3 sequence: CASSPQTGKPGEQYF. CDR3 nucleotides: TGTGCCAGCAGCCCCCAGACAGGAAAACCGGGCGAGCAGTACTTC.

The rearrangement links TRBV5-8 to TRBJ1-2; D perhaps matches TRBD1 (5 bases). Germline lookup yields CDR1 SGHTS and CDR2 YDEGEE. The CDR3 is 18 residues long. V lost 3 bases and J lost 2, with 23 bases in between. The CDR3 DNA is TGTGCCAGCAGCTATGACAGTAGCTATCGGGTGCGCAACTATGGCTACACCTTC. The encoded protein is CASSYDSSYRVRNYGYTF.